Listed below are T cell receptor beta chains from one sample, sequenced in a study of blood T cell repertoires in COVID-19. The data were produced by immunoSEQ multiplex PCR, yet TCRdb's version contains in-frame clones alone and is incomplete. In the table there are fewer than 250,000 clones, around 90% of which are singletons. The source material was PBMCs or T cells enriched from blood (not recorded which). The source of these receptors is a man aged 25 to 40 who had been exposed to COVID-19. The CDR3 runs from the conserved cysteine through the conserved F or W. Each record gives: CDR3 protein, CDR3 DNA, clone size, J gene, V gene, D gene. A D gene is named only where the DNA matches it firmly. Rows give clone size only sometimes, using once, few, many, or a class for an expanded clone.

CDR3: CASSEQGAMNTEAFF
DNA: TGTGCCAGCAGTGAACAGGGGGCAATGAACACTGAAGCTTTCTTT
size: once
J: TRBJ1-1
V: TRBV2
D: TRBD1

CDR3: CASSTNIGQEIYEQYF
DNA: TGTGCCAGCAGCACCAACATTGGACAGGAGATATACGAGCAGTACTTC
size: few
J: TRBJ2-7
V: TRBV7-2
D: TRBD1

CDR3: CASSGPGVTDTQYF
DNA: TGTGCCAGTAGTGGCCCCGGGGTCACAGATACGCAGTATTTT
size: .
J: TRBJ2-3
V: TRBV19
D: .

CDR3: CATSKLTSIAGELFF
DNA: TGTGCCACCAGCAAGTTGACTAGCATAGCCGGGGAGCTGTTTTTT
size: .
J: TRBJ2-2
V: TRBV15
D: TRBD2

CDR3: CASSYSLRGDQPQHF
DNA: TGTGCCAGCAGTTACTCGTTAAGGGGTGATCAGCCCCAGCATTTT
size: .
J: TRBJ1-5
V: TRBV6-2/TRBV6-3
D: .

CDR3: CAIIQENTGELFF
DNA: TGTGCCATCATACAGGAAAACACCGGGGAGCTGTTTTTT
size: .
J: TRBJ2-2
V: TRBV10-3
D: .

CDR3: CASSQVGQGATDTQYF
DNA: TGCGCCAGCAGCCAAGTAGGACAGGGGGCAACAGATACGCAGTATTTT
size: .
J: TRBJ2-3
V: TRBV4-1
D: TRBD1

CDR3: CASSKQINTDRGYGYTF
DNA: TGTGCCAGCAGCAAACAGATAAACACAGACAGGGGCTATGGCTACACCTTC
size: .
J: TRBJ1-2
V: TRBV4-2
D: TRBD1

CDR3: CATSRVGGNTEAFF
DNA: TGTGCCACCAGCAGAGTAGGAGGGAACACTGAAGCTTTCTTT
size: .
J: TRBJ1-1
V: TRBV15
D: .

CDR3: CAWSSRFISYGYTF
DNA: TGTGCCTGGAGTTCGCGGTTTATAAGCTATGGCTACACCTTC
size: .
J: TRBJ1-2
V: TRBV30
D: .

CDR3: CASSLAANEQFF
DNA: TGTGCCAGCAGCTTAGCGGCTAATGAGCAGTTCTTC
size: .
J: TRBJ2-1
V: TRBV7-9
D: .

CDR3: CAVGRVLNTEAFF
DNA: TGTGCCGTGGGGAGAGTATTGAACACTGAAGCTTTCTTT
size: .
J: TRBJ1-1
V: TRBV6-6
D: .

CDR3: CASSPGGGPGNTIYF
DNA: TGTGCCAGCAGCCCCGGGGGGGGGCCAGGAAACACCATATATTTT
size: .
J: TRBJ1-3
V: TRBV7-3
D: .

CDR3: CASSIGQQTQYF
DNA: TGTGCCAGCAGCATCGGACAGCAAACGCAGTATTTT
size: .
J: TRBJ2-3
V: TRBV12-3/TRBV12-4
D: .

CDR3: CSVTPRTGVDYEQYF
DNA: TGCAGCGTTACTCCTAGGACAGGGGTCGATTACGAGCAGTACTTC
size: .
J: TRBJ2-7
V: TRBV29-1
D: TRBD1

CDR3: CASSASQGASGYTF
DNA: TGTGCCAGCAGTGCGTCCCAGGGGGCTTCTGGCTACACCTTC
size: .
J: TRBJ1-2
V: TRBV2
D: TRBD1

CDR3: CASSSGTGANEQFF
DNA: TGTGCCAGCTCCTCCGGGACAGGGGCCAATGAGCAGTTCTTC
size: .
J: TRBJ2-1
V: TRBV6-4
D: TRBD1

CDR3: CASSAREGAIPSGDTQYF
DNA: TGTGCCAGCAGCGCCCGAGAGGGGGCTATTCCCAGTGGGGATACGCAGTATTTT
size: .
J: TRBJ2-3
V: TRBV9
D: TRBD1

CDR3: CASSWGQGVGRAFF
DNA: TGTGCCAGCAGCTGGGGACAGGGGGTGGGACGAGCTTTCTTT
size: .
J: TRBJ1-1
V: TRBV7-2
D: TRBD1

CDR3: CASSFQGVNTGELFF
DNA: TGTGCCAGCAGTTTCCAGGGGGTAAACACCGGGGAGCTGTTTTTT
size: .
J: TRBJ2-2
V: TRBV27
D: TRBD1

CDR3: CASSLVQGYTEAFF
DNA: TGTGCCAGCAGCTTGGTTCAGGGATACACTGAAGCTTTCTTT
size: .
J: TRBJ1-1
V: TRBV7-9
D: .

CDR3: CASSQVQAAEKLFF
DNA: TGTGCCAGCAGCCAAGTGCAGGCCGCAGAAAAACTGTTTTTT
size: .
J: TRBJ1-4
V: TRBV4-2
D: .

CDR3: CASSFLGGGPETQYF
DNA: TGTGCCAGCAGCTTTTTGGGGGGGGGCCCAGAGACCCAGTACTTC
size: once
J: TRBJ2-5
V: TRBV5-4
D: .

CDR3: CSASRGSDTEAFF
DNA: TGCAGTGCTAGTCGGGGATCGGACACTGAAGCTTTCTTT
size: .
J: TRBJ1-1
V: TRBV20-1
D: .

CDR3: CASSYNLVYRGNEQFF
DNA: TGTGCCAGCAGCTACAACCTCGTTTACAGGGGGAATGAGCAGTTCTTC
size: .
J: TRBJ2-1
V: TRBV7-2
D: TRBD1

CDR3: CASSGGQGSYEQYF
DNA: TGTGCCAGCAGCGGGGGACAGGGCTCCTACGAGCAGTACTTC
size: few
J: TRBJ2-7
V: TRBV9
D: TRBD1

CDR3: CATQRGEHEQYF
DNA: TGTGCTACCCAGCGTGGGGAGCACGAGCAGTACTTC
size: .
J: TRBJ2-7
V: TRBV2
D: .

CDR3: CASSLGQGSEAFF
DNA: TGCGCCAGCAGCTTGGGGCAGGGGTCTGAAGCTTTCTTT
size: few
J: TRBJ1-1
V: TRBV5-1
D: .

CDR3: CASIRDREKDQPQHF
DNA: TGTGCCAGCATCCGGGACAGGGAAAAAGATCAGCCCCAGCATTTT
size: .
J: TRBJ1-5
V: TRBV2
D: TRBD1

CDR3: CASSERTGRRGYTF
DNA: TGTGCCAGCAGCGAGCGGACAGGGCGAAGAGGCTACACCTTC
size: .
J: TRBJ1-2
V: TRBV5-4
D: TRBD1

CDR3: CASSLMTANYEQYF
DNA: TGTGCCAGCAGCTTGATGACAGCAAACTACGAGCAGTACTTC
size: .
J: TRBJ2-7
V: TRBV5-4
D: .

CDR3: CVSSYRQLTNTGELFF
DNA: TGTGTTAGCAGTTATAGACAGCTTACTAACACCGGGGAGCTGTTTTTT
size: .
J: TRBJ2-2
V: TRBV6-2/TRBV6-3
D: .

CDR3: CASSHEKITSSYEQYF
DNA: TGTGCCAGCAGCCACGAAAAGATTACTAGCTCCTACGAGCAGTACTTC
size: once
J: TRBJ2-7
V: TRBV27
D: .

CDR3: CASSQVGRTGEAFF
DNA: TGTGCCAGCAGCCAAGTTGGGCGGACAGGCGAAGCTTTCTTT
size: .
J: TRBJ1-1
V: TRBV14
D: TRBD1

CDR3: CATSRVKQNYGYTF
DNA: TGTGCCACCAGCAGAGTGAAACAGAACTATGGCTACACCTTC
size: .
J: TRBJ1-2
V: TRBV15
D: .

CDR3: CASRRAGGLTDTQYF
DNA: TGTGCCAGCAGGAGAGCGGGGGGTCTCACAGATACGCAGTATTTT
size: .
J: TRBJ2-3
V: TRBV6-5
D: TRBD2

CDR3: CASSRLGQASDEQFF
DNA: TGTGCCAGCAGCCGCCTCGGACAAGCCTCCGATGAGCAGTTCTTC
size: .
J: TRBJ2-1
V: TRBV14
D: .

CDR3: CASSLVERGRGGTQYF
DNA: TGTGCCAGCAGCTTAGTCGAGCGGGGTCGCGGCGGGACCCAGTACTTC
size: once
J: TRBJ2-5
V: TRBV13
D: TRBD2

CDR3: CATSIGDTYEQYF
DNA: TGCGCCACCTCAATCGGGGACACCTACGAGCAGTACTTC
size: .
J: TRBJ2-7
V: TRBV10-1
D: .

CDR3: CASSASSYNSPLHF
DNA: TGCGCCAGCTCCGCCAGCTCCTATAATTCACCCCTCCACTTT
size: .
J: TRBJ1-6
V: TRBV10-2
D: .

CDR3: CASSVGSGGENTDTQYF
DNA: TGTGCCAGCAGTGTGGGTAGCGGGGGGGAAAACACAGATACGCAGTATTTT
size: .
J: TRBJ2-3
V: TRBV2
D: TRBD2

CDR3: CASSFIPLAGGGYEQYF
DNA: TGCGCCAGCAGCTTTATCCCCCTCGCGGGTGGAGGCTACGAGCAGTACTTC
size: many
J: TRBJ2-7
V: TRBV5-1
D: .

CDR3: CASSQDTYRGANTGELFF
DNA: TGTGCCAGCAGCCAAGACACCTACCGGGGGGCGAACACCGGGGAGCTGTTTTTT
size: .
J: TRBJ2-2
V: TRBV4-2
D: TRBD2

CDR3: CASSLRDSTNQPQHF
DNA: TGTGCCAGCAGCTTACGGGACAGTACGAATCAGCCCCAGCATTTT
size: .
J: TRBJ1-5
V: TRBV13
D: TRBD1

CDR3: CASSQDWALQETQYF
DNA: TGTGCCAGCAGCCAAGATTGGGCTCTACAAGAGACCCAGTACTTC
size: .
J: TRBJ2-5
V: TRBV3-1/TRBV3-2
D: .

CDR3: CASSPTPRGDYGYTF
DNA: TGTGCCAGCAGCCCTACCCCCAGGGGTGACTATGGCTACACCTTC
size: .
J: TRBJ1-2
V: TRBV4-2
D: .

CDR3: CASSRGTGIYEQYF
DNA: TGTGCCAGCAGTCGGGGGACAGGGATATACGAGCAGTACTTC
size: .
J: TRBJ2-7
V: TRBV27
D: TRBD1

CDR3: CASSHQIGSNQPQHF
DNA: TGTGCCAGCAGCCATCAGATCGGGAGCAATCAGCCCCAGCATTTT
size: .
J: TRBJ1-5
V: TRBV4-2
D: .

CDR3: CASSSPGDHNEKLFF
DNA: TGTGCCAGCAGCTCCCCGGGGGACCATAATGAAAAACTGTTTTTT
size: .
J: TRBJ1-4
V: TRBV7-9
D: .

CDR3: CASSQDTGFRLEQYF
DNA: TGCGCCAGCAGCCAAGACACAGGGTTTCGTCTCGAGCAGTACTTC
size: .
J: TRBJ2-7
V: TRBV4-1
D: .

CDR3: CASSLESQGRNEKLFF
DNA: TGTGCCAGCAGCTTGGAATCCCAGGGGCGTAATGAAAAACTGTTTTTT
size: .
J: TRBJ1-4
V: TRBV5-4
D: .

CDR3: CASSFAGNGRGRTYEQYF
DNA: TGTGCCAGCAGTTTTGCGGGAAACGGACGGGGGAGAACCTACGAGCAGTACTTC
size: .
J: TRBJ2-7
V: TRBV27
D: .

CDR3: CASSEFGGGNQPQHF
DNA: TGTGCCAGCAGTGAGTTCGGGGGGGGCAATCAGCCCCAGCATTTT
size: .
J: TRBJ1-5
V: TRBV6-4
D: .

CDR3: CASSRLEGTEAFF
DNA: TGCGCCAGCAGCCGCCTGGAGGGGACTGAAGCTTTCTTT
size: .
J: TRBJ1-1
V: TRBV4-1
D: .